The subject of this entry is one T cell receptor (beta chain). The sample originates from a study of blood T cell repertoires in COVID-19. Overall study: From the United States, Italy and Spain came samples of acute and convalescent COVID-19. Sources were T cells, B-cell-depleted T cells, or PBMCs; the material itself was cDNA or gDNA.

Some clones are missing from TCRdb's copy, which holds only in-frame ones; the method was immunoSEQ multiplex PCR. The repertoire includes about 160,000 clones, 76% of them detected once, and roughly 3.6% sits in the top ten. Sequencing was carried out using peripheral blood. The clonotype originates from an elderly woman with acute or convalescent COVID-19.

CDR3 DNA: TGTGCCAGCAGCTCGGGGGACAGCAAGAATGAAAAACTGTTTTTT. It specifies CASSSGDSKNEKLFF. V usage is TRBV7-8 and J usage is TRBJ1-4, with 7 bases identical to TRBD1. Germline V CDR1 and CDR2: SGHVS, FQNEAQ. With V trimmed by 4 bases and J by 5 bases, 7 bases remained unmatched. The CDR3 spans 15 residues.